There are a few counts of the clone carrying this T cell receptor (beta chain). What it recognizes is unknown. Germline lookup yields CDR1 SGHTA and CDR2 FQGTGA. The ends were cut back, 1 base at V and 7 bases at J, with 11 bases in the middle. The CDR3 length is 15 residues. The data were obtained in a study of type 1 regulatory T cells. Study-level background: T-allo10 is a Tr1-enriched, alloantigen-specific CD4 T cell product made in vitro. Overall study results and limits: Compared with non-Tr1 cells, Tr1 cells showed a narrower TCR repertoire.

MiXCR was run by TCRdb on the reads, yielding one entry per CDR3 protein. The repertoire holds fewer than 5,500 distinct CDR3 sequences, with approximately 24% as singletons. Sequencing input: cultured type 1 regulatory T (Tr1) cells, either the whole culture or a sorted fraction (not recorded which). The chain carries TRBV7-3 and TRBJ1-6; tentative D call: TRBD1 (5 bases). The receptor comes from a human donor in good health. CDR3 bases: TGTGCCAGCAGCTTAAGGGGGGTAGGCAATTCACCCCTCCACTTT. Residues: CASSLRGVGNSPLHF.